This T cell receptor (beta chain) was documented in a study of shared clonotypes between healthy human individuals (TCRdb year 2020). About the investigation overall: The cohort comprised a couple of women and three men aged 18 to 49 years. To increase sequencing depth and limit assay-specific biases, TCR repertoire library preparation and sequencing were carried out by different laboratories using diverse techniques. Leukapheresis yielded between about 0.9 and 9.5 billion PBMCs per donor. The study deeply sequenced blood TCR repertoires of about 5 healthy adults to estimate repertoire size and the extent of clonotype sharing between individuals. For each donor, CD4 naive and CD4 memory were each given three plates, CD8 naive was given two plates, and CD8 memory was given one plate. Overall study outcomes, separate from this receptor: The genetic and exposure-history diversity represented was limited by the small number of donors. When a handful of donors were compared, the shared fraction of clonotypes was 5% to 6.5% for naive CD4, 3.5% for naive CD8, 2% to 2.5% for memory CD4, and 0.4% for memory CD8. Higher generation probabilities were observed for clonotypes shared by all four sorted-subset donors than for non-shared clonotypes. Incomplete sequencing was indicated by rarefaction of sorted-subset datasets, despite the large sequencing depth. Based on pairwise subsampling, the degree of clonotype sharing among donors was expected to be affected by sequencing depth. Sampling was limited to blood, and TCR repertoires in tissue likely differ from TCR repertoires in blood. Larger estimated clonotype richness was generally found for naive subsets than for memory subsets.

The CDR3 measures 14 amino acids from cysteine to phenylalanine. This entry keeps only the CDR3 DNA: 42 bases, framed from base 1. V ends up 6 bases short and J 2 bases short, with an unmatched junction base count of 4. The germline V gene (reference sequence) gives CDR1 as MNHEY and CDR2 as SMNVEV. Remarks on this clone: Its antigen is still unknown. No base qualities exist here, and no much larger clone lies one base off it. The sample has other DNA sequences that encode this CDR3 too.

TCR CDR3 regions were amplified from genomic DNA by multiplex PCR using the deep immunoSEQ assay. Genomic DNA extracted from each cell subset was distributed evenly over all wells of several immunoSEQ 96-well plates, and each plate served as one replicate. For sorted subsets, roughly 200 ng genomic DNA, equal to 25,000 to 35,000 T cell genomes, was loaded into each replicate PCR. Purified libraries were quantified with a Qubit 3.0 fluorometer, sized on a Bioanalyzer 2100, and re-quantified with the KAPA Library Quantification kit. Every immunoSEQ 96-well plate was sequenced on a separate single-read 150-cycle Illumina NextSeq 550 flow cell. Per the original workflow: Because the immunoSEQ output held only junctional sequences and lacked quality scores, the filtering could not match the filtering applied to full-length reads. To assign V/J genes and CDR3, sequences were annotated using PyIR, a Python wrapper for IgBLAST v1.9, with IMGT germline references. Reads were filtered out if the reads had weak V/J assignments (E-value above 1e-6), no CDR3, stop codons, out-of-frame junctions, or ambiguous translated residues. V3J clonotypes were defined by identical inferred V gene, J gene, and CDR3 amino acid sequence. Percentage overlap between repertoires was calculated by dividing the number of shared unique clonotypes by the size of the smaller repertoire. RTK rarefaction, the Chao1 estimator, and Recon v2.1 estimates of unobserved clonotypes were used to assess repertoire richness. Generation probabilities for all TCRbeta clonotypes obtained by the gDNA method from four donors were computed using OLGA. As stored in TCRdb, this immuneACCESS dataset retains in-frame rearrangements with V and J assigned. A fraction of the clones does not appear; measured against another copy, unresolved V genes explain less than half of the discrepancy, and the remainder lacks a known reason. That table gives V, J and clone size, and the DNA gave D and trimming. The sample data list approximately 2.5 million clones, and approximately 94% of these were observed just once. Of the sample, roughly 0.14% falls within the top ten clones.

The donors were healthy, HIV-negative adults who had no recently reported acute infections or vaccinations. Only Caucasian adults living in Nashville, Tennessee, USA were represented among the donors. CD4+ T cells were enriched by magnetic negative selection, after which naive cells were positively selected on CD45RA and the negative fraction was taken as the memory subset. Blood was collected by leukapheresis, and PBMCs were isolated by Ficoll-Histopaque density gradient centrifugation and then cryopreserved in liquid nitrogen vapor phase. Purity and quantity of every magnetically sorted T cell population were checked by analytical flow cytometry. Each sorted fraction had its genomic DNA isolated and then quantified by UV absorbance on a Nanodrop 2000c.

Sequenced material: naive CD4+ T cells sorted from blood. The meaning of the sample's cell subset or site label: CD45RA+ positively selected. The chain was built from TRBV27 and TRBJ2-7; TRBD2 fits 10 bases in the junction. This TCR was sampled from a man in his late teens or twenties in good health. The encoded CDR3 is CASRRTSGTYEQYF. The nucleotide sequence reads TGTGCCAGCAGAAGGACTAGCGGAACCTACGAGCAGTACTTC.